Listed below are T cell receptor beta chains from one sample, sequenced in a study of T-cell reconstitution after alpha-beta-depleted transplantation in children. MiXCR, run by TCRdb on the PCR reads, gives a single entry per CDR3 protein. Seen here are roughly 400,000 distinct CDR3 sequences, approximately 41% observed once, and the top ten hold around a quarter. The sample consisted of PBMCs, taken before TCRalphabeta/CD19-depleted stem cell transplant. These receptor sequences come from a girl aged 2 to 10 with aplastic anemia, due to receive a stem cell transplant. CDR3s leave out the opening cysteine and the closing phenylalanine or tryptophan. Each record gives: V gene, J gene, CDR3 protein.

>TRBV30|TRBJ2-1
AWSVLGGNLHNEQF
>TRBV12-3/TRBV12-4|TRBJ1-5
ASSQSGGQPQH
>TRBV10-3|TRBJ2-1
AISESPPDNEQF
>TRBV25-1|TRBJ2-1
ASSEAYQQF
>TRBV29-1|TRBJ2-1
SGTLRDRTKGVYNEQF
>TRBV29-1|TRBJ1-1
SVETRLEAF
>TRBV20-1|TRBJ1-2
SATGTGIGYT
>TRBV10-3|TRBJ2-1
AISGGRERLPFSDEQF
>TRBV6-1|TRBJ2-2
ASSELSITGELF
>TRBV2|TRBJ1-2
ASRNRGNYGYT
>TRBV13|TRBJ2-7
ASSLQGDEQY
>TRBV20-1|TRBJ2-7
SAPRQDGEQY
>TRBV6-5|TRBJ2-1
ASSYSGYNEQF
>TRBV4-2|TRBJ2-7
ASSQDSQGGPIYEQY
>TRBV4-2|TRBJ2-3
ASSQDYAGQEDTQY
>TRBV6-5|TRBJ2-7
ASSYRREPGEQY
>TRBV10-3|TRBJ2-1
AISVGLAGTAVKF
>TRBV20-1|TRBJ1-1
SARTTGRQKAF
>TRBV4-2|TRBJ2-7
ASSQDLWGPDEQY
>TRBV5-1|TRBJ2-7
ASSPDYYEQY
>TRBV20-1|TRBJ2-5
SARDPGWETQY
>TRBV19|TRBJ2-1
ASSIVAGGPGEQF
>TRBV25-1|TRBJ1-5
ASSEEGRNQPQH
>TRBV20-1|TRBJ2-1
SANPQRVSYNEQF
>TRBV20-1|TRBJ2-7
SASTGTSGSSYEQY
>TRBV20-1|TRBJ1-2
SASRDRGPYT
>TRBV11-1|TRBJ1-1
ASSLDRIAEAF
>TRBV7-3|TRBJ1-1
ASSSPLNTEAF
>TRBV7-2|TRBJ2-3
ASSNGGTGAQY
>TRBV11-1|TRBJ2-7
ASSLELAHHEQY
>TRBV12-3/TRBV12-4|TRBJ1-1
ASRQLPYTEAF
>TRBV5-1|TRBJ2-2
ASSARSGYTGELF
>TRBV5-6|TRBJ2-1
ASSLFWSYNEQF
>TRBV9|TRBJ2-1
ASSGAQQPRNEQF
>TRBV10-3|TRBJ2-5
ASSWSEHRETQY
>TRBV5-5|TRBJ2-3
ASSPLGVSASTDTQY
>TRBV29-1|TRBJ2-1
SVGAYEQF
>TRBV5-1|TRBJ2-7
ASSSRDPTYEQY
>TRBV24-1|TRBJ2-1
ATSDSGTNFGEQF
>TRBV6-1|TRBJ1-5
ASSPEAGGNQPQH
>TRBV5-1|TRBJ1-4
ASSLTYRVEKLF
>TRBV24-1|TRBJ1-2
ATSDVYGYT
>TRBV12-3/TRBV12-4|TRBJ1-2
ASRGGYRGDYGYT